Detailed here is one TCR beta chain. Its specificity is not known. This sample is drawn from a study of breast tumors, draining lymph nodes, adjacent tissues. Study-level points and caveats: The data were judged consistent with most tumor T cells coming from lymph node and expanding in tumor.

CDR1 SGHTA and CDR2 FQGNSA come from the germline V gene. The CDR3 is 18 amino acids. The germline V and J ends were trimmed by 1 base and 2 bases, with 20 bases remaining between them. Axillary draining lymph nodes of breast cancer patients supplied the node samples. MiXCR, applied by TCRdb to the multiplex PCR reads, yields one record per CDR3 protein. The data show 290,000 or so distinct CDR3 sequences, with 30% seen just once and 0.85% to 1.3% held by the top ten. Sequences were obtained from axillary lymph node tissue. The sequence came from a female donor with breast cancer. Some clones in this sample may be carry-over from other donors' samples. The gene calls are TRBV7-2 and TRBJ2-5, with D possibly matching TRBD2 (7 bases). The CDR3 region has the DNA TGTGCCAGCAGCTTAGTAGGGGGGGCGGCGGGGCGTCAAGAGACCCAGTACTTC. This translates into CASSLVGGAAGRQETQYF.